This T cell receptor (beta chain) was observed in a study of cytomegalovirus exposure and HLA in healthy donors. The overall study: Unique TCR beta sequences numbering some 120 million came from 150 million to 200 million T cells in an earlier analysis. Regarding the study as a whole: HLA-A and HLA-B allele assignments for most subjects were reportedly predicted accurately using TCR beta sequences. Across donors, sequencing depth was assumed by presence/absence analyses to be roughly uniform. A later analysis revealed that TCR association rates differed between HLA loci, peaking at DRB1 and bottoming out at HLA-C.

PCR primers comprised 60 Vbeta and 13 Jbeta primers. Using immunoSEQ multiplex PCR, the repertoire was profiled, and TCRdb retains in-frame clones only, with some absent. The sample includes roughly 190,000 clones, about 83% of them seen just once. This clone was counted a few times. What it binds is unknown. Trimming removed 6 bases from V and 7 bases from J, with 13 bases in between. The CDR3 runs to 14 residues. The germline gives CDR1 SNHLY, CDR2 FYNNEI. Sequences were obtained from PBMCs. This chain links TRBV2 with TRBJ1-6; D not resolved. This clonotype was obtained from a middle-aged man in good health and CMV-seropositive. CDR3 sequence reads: CASSSVGDNSPLHF. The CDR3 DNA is TGTGCCAGCAGCTCTGTGGGCGACAATTCACCCCTCCACTTT.